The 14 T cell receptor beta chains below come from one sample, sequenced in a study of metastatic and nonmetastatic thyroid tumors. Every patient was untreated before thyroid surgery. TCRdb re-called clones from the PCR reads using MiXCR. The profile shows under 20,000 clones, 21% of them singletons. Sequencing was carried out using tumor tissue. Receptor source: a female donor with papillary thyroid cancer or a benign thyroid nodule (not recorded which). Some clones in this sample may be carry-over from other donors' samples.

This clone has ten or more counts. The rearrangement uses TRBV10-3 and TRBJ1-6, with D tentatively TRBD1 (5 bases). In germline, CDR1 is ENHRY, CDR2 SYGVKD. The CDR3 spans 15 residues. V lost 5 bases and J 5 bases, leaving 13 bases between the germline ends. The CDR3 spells CAISQGGRDNSPLHF. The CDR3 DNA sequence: TGTGCCATCAGTCAGGGAGGGAGGGATAATTCACCCCTCCACTTT.

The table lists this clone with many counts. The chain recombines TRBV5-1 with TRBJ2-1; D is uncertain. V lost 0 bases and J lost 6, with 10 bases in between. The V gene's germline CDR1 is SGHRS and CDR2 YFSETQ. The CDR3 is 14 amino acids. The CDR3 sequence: CASSLEGPPNEQFF. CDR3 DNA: TGCGCCAGCAGCTTGGAGGGCCCCCCCAATGAGCAGTTCTTC. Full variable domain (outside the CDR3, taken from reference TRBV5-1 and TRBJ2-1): KAGVTQTPRYLIKTRGQQVTLSCSPISGHRSVSWYQQTPGQGLQFLFEYFSETQRNKGNFPGRFSGRQFSNSRSEMNVSTLELGDSALYLCASSLEGPPNEQFFGPGTRLTVL.

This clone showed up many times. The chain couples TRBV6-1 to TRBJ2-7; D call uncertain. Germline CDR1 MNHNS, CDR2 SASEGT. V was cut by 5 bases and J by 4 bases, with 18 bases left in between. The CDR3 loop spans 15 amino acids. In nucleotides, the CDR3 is TGTGCCAGCAGTCGAACCGGCTCCTGGGGATACGAGCAGTACTTC. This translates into CASSRTGSWGYEQYF.

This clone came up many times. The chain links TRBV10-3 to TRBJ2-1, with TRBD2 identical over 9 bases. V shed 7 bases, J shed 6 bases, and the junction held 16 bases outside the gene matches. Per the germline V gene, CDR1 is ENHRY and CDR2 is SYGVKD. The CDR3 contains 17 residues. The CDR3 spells CAIILTASGITGNEQFF. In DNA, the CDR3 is TGTGCCATCATATTAACGGCTAGCGGGATTACAGGCAATGAGCAGTTCTTC.

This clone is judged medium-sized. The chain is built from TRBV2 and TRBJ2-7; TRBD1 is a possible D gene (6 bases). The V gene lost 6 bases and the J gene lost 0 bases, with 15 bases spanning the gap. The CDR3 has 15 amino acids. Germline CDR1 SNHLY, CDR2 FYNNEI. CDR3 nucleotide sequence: TGTGCCAGCAGACAACAGGGATTTGGCTCCTACGAGCAGTACTTC. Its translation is CASRQQGFGSYEQYF.

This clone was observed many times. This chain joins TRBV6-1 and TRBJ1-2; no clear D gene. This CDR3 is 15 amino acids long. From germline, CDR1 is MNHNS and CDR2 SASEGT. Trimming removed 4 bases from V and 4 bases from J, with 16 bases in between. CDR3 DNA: TGTGCCAGCAGTGCGCGCCGCACTAGCGTCTATGGCTACACCTTC. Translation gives CASSARRTSVYGYTF.

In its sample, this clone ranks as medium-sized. CDR3 sequence: CASSTLDGPYEQYF. DNA for the CDR3: TGTGCCAGCAGCACTTTGGACGGCCCCTACGAGCAGTACTTC. The chain combines TRBV9 with TRBJ2-7, with no clear D. V shed 4 bases and J shed 2 bases, with 13 bases lying between them. CDR3 length: 14 amino acids. CDR1 SGDLS and CDR2 YYNGEE come from the germline V gene.

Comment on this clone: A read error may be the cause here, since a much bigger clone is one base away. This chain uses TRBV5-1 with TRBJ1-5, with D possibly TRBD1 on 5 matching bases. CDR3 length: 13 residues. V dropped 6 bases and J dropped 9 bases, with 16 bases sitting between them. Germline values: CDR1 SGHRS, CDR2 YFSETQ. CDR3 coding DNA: TGCGCCAGCATCTTCTTGGGGCCTGGGCCCCAGCATTTT. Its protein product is CASIFLGPGPQHF.

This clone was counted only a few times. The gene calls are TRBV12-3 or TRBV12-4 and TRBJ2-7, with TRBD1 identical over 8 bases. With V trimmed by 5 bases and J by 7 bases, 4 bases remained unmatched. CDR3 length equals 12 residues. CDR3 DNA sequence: TGTGCCAGCAGTACGACAGGGGATGAGCAGTACTTC. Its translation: CASSTTGDEQYF.

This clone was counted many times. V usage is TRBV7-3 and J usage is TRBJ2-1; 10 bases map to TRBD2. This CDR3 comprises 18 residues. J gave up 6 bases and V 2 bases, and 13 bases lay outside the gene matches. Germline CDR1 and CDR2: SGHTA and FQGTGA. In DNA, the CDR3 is TGTGCCAGCAGCTTATCAGGGAAGGCTAGCGGGAGTTTCAATGAGCAGTTCTTC. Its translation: CASSLSGKASGSFNEQFF.

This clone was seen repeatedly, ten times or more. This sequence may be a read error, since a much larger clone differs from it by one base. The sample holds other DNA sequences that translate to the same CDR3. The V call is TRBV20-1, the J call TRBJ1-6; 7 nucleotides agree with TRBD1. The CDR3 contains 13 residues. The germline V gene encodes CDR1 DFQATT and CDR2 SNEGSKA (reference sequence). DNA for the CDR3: TGCAGTGCCGAGGGACAGAATAATTCGCCCCTCCACTTT. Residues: CSAEGQNNSPLHF.

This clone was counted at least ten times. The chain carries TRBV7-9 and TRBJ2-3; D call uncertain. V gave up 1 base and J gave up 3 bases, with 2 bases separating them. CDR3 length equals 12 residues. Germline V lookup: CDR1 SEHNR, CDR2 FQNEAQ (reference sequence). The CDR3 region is CASSLDTDTQYF. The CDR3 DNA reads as TGTGCCAGCAGCTTAGATACAGATACGCAGTATTTT. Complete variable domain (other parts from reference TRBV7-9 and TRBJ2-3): DTGVSQNPRHKITKRGQNVTFRCDPISEHNRLYWYRQTLGQGPEFLTYFQNEAQLEKSRLLSDRFSAERPKGSFSTLEIQRTEQGDSAMYLCASSLDTDTQYFGPGTRLTVL.

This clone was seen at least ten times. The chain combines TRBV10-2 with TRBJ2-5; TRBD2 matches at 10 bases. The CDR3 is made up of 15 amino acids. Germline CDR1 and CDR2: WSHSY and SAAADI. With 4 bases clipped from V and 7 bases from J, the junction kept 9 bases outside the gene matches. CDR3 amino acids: CASSGGTSAPRTQYF. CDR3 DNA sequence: TGCGCCAGCAGTGGAGGGACTAGCGCACCGCGGACCCAGTACTTC.

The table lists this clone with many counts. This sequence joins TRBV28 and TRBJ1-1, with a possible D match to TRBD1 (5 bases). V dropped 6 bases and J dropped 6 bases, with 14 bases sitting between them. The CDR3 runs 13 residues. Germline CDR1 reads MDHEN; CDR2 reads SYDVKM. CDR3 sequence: CASSPRGRSEAFF. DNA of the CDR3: TGTGCCAGCAGCCCTAGGGGCAGGTCTGAAGCTTTCTTT.